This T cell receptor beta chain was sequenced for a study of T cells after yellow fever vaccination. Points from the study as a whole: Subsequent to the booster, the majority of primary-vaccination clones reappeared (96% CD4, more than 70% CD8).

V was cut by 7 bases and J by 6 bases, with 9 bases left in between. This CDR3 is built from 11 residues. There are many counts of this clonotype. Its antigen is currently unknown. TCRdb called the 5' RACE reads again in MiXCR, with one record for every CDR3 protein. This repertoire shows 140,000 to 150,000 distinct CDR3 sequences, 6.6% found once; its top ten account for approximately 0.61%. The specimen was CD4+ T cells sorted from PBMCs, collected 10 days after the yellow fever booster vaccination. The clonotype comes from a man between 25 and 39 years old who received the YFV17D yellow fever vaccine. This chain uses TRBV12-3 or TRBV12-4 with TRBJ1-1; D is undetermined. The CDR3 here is CASTFGPEAFF. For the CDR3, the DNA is TGTGCCAGCACCTTCGGCCCTGAAGCTTTCTTT.